These T cell receptor beta chains were read from a single sample in a study of T-cell reconstitution after alpha-beta-depleted transplantation in children. TCRdb processed the PCR reads anew with MiXCR; each CDR3 protein has one entry. The sample consists of a few hundred thousand distinct CDR3 sequences, about an eighth of them appearing once. The sequencing here drew on PBMCs, mostly from graft donor cells, taken 360 days after TCRalphabeta/CD19-depleted stem cell transplant. The receptors were sampled from a male patient under 18 who had a stem cell transplant for acute myeloid leukemia, so the T cells may come from the graft donor. The CDR3 runs from the conserved cysteine through the conserved F or W. A D gene is named only where the DNA matches it firmly. Only part of the rows carry a size: once, few, many, or a class if the clone is expanded.

TGTGCCAGCAGCTCCCTCTCTGGGGCCAACGTCCTGACTTTC	CASSSLSGANVLTF	-	few	TRBV7-2	TRBJ2-6
TGCAGTGCTAGATGGGGGGTCGATCAGCCCCAGCATTTT	CSARWGVDQPQHF	-	few	TRBV20-1	TRBJ1-5
TGTGCCAGCAGTAACCGGGACAGGGGTGGGGAGCTGTTTTTT	CASSNRDRGGELFF	TRBD1	-	TRBV12-3/TRBV12-4	TRBJ2-2
TGTGCCAGCAGCTTAATAGGAGGTGGTGAGCAGTTCTTC	CASSLIGGGEQFF	-	few	TRBV7-2	TRBJ2-1
TGTGCCAGCAGTCTAAATCCTTTGTCTAGCACAGATACGCAGTATTTT	CASSLNPLSSTDTQYF	-	few	TRBV12-3/TRBV12-4	TRBJ2-3
TGTGCCAGCAGCTCAAGTGGGACTACCTACGAGCAGTACTTC	CASSSSGTTYEQYF	TRBD2	many	TRBV7-9	TRBJ2-7
TGCAGCGTTGGTTCTAGCGGGACCACAGATACGCAGTATTTT	CSVGSSGTTDTQYF	TRBD2	many	TRBV29-1	TRBJ2-3
TGTGCCAGCAGCCGGCTCCGGGACAGGGCTGAAAAACTGTTTTTT	CASSRLRDRAEKLFF	TRBD1	-	TRBV3-1	TRBJ1-4
TGTGCCAGCAGCGTAGCTCCGTTCAGGGTGGAGGAGCAGTACTTC	CASSVAPFRVEEQYF	-	-	TRBV9	TRBJ2-7
TGCGCCAGCAGCCGCAGACTAGCGGGAGGGAGCGAGGATACGCAGTATTTT	CASSRRLAGGSEDTQYF	TRBD2	many	TRBV4-3	TRBJ2-3
TGTGCCAGCAGCTTAGTTTTAGGGTCAGCGATACACGAGCAGTACTTC	CASSLVLGSAIHEQYF	-	few	TRBV7-2	TRBJ2-7
TGTGCCAGCAGTCCCCAGGACAGGGAAAGAAGGGGCTACACCTTC	CASSPQDRERRGYTF	TRBD1	few	TRBV7-2	TRBJ1-2
TGCATCGTTACACACACCGGGACAGGGTTTATTTTC	CIVTHTGTGFIF	TRBD1	-	TRBV29-1	TRBJ2-4
TGTGCCAGCAGCCAAGGATTTCAGAGGAACACTGAAGCTTTCTTT	CASSQGFQRNTEAFF	-	many	TRBV3-1	TRBJ1-1
TGCAGCTTTACCTTACCTGGGGGCACAGATACGCAGTATTTT	CSFTLPGGTDTQYF	-	once	TRBV20-1	TRBJ2-3
TGTGCCAGCAGCCCCGGTCCCTATTCCAATGAGCAGTTCTTC	CASSPGPYSNEQFF	-	few	TRBV7-3	TRBJ2-1
TGTGCCAGAACCTACAATGAGCAGTTCTTC	CARTYNEQFF	-	-	TRBV7-8	TRBJ2-1
TGCAGTGCTAGTCCAGCTTCTGATACGCAGTATTTT	CSASPASDTQYF	-	few	TRBV20-1	TRBJ2-3
TGTGCCAGCAGCCCCCTCCTGGGGACAGGGCCCCACGAGCAGTACTTC	CASSPLLGTGPHEQYF	TRBD1	-	TRBV7-9	TRBJ2-7
TGCGCCAGCAGCCAAGATGTGCTAGCGGCGAATGAGCAGTTCTTC	CASSQDVLAANEQFF	TRBD2	few	TRBV4-3	TRBJ2-1
TGCAGCGTCGGTCCTCCTAGCGGCTCCTACAATGAGCAGTTCTTC	CSVGPPSGSYNEQFF	TRBD2	few	TRBV29-1	TRBJ2-1
TGTGCCAGCAATGGAAACACCATATATTTT	CASNGNTIYF	-	-	TRBV7-9	TRBJ1-3
TGCAGTGCTAGATGGGACGGGACCTACAATGAGCAGTTCTTC	CSARWDGTYNEQFF	-	few	TRBV20-1	TRBJ2-1
TGCAGCGTTGAAGATGGGGGCAGATCCTTTAGGTGGCAGTTCTTC	CSVEDGGRSFRWQFF	-	many	TRBV29-1	TRBJ2-1
TGTGCCAGCAGCCCGGAGCTTAGCGGGAGTGGTGACACCGGGGAGCTGTTTTTT	CASSPELSGSGDTGELFF	-	-	TRBV12-1	TRBJ2-2
TGCGCCAGCAGCTTGGGTCCAGGACCCGAAGAGACCCAGTACTTC	CASSLGPGPEETQYF	-	many	TRBV5-1	TRBJ2-5
TGTGCCAGCAGTTTTACCCTTCAGGAGCAGTACTTC	CASSFTLQEQYF	-	few	TRBV7-9	TRBJ2-7
TGTGCCAGTGGAACGCTATCCTACAATGAGCAGTTCTTC	CASGTLSYNEQFF	-	many	TRBV6-5	TRBJ2-1
TGTGCCAGCAGTATACTCGTTTCGGACAGGGGGTTCGAGCAGTACTTC	CASSILVSDRGFEQYF	TRBD1	many	TRBV12-3/TRBV12-4	TRBJ2-7
TGCGCCAGCAGCTACTCTAGCGGGAGGGGTTCACTAGATACGCAGTATTTT	CASSYSSGRGSLDTQYF	TRBD2	few	TRBV5-1	TRBJ2-3
TGCAGTGCTAGCGAGACTAGCGGGAGGGCCTACGAGCAGTACTTC	CSASETSGRAYEQYF	TRBD2	few	TRBV20-1	TRBJ2-7
-	CSVEGALGTGLLVLNEQFF	-	-	TRBV29-1	TRBJ2-1
TGTGCCAGCACCCGTTACCCCCAGGAGACCCAGTACTTC	CASTRYPQETQYF	-	-	TRBV6-1	TRBJ2-5
TGTGCCAGCAGCTTTGAGGGGGCGAACACTGAAGCTTTCTTT	CASSFEGANTEAFF	TRBD1	many	TRBV7-3	TRBJ1-1
TGTGCCAGCAACCGTCCTGGGGAGCTGTTTTTT	CASNRPGELFF	-	few	TRBV12-3/TRBV12-4	TRBJ2-2
TGTGCCAGCAGGCTGACTAGCGGGAGTCCCTACGAGCAGTACTTC	CASRLTSGSPYEQYF	TRBD2	many	TRBV7-2	TRBJ2-7
TGTGCCAGCTCACCGGGTGAGAGGGCCTACGAGCAGTACTTC	CASSPGERAYEQYF	-	few	TRBV18	TRBJ2-7
TGCAGTGCTAGAGTGGGGGTTAGCAATCAGCCCCAGCATTTT	CSARVGVSNQPQHF	-	few	TRBV20-1	TRBJ1-5
TGCAGTGCTTCGGGACTAGCGGTCTATTTCTCCTACGAGCAGTACTTC	CSASGLAVYFSYEQYF	TRBD2	few	TRBV20-1	TRBJ2-7
TGTGCCAGCAGCACGGACATAATCGGCAATCAGCCCCAGCATTTT	CASSTDIIGNQPQHF	-	many	TRBV28	TRBJ1-5
TGCAGCGTTGACAGCGGGCGGGCTGGGGAGCAGCTCTTC	CSVDSGRAGEQLF	-	many	TRBV29-1	TRBJ2-1
TGCGCCAGCAACCCGACAGGGGACTCCTACGAGCAGTACTTC	CASNPTGDSYEQYF	TRBD1	few	TRBV5-1	TRBJ2-7
TGTGCCAGCAGAAACAGGGGGCGCTTAAATGAGCAGTTCTTC	CASRNRGRLNEQFF	TRBD1	-	TRBV7-2	TRBJ2-1
TGCAGTGCTGAGACTAGCGGGAGTTGGACAGATACGCAGTATTTT	CSAETSGSWTDTQYF	TRBD2	few	TRBV20-1	TRBJ2-3
TGTGCCAGCAGCCTTATCGGGACCCTTAGCACAGATACGCAGTATTTT	CASSLIGTLSTDTQYF	-	-	TRBV5-5	TRBJ2-3
TGCAGTGCTAACGGGCTAGCGGGAGGGCCGTTTGATGAGCAGTTCTTC	CSANGLAGGPFDEQFF	TRBD2	few	TRBV20-1	TRBJ2-1
TGTGCCAGCAGTAAAAGCGGGATAGCTTTAAACATTCAGTACTTC	CASSKSGIALNIQYF	TRBD2	-	TRBV2	TRBJ2-4